One sample yielded the 14 T cell receptor beta chains listed below, sequenced in a study of T cells in Graves' hyperthyroidism and ophthalmopathy. Amplification of TCR beta CDR3 regions used RNA as the template. The HTBI primer set drove a first-round RT-PCR of the TCR CDR3. In TCRdb, the multiplex PCR reads were re-called with MiXCR into one record per CDR3 protein. The profile shows a few hundred thousand distinct CDR3 sequences, approximately 14% of them singletons. The sample was blood. These receptors were obtained from a woman aged 18-29 years with Graves' hyperthyroidism that later progressed to Graves' ophthalmopathy.

This clonotype was seen ten or more times. The J gene is TRBJ2-7, the V gene TRBV30; possible D gene TRBD1, 6 bases. V dropped 0 bases and J dropped 3 bases, with 9 bases sitting between them. This CDR3 is built from 13 residues. In germline, CDR1 is GTSNPN, CDR2 SVGIG (reference sequence). CDR3 sequence (DNA): TGTGCCTGGAGTGTTGACAGGTACTACGAGCAGTACTTC. It translates to CAWSVDRYYEQYF. The full variable domain, with the rest looked up from reference TRBV30 and TRBJ2-7, is SQTIHQWPATLVQPVGSPLSLECTVEGTSNPNLYWYRQAAGRGLQLLFYSVGIGQISSEVPQNLSASRPQDRQFILSSKKLLLSDSGFYLCAWSVDRYYEQYFGPGTRLTVT.

This clonotype was seen at least ten times. The chain carries TRBV2 and TRBJ1-1; weak D call: TRBD1 (6 bases). V lost 1 base to trimming and J lost 6 bases, with 12 bases between them. The CDR3 length is 14 residues. Germline V gene lookup returns CDR1 SNHLY and CDR2 FYNNEI. The chain's CDR3 is CASSEVGGGSEAFF. The CDR3 DNA reads as TGTGCCAGCAGTGAAGTCGGTGGGGGCTCTGAAGCTTTCTTT.

CDR3 residues: CASSQGGGGGNEQFF. The CDR3 DNA is TGTGCCAGCAGCCAGGGGGGCGGTGGTGGCAATGAGCAGTTCTTC. The chain combines TRBV3-2 with TRBJ2-1; no check of the table's D call, TRBD1, against the DNA was made. TRBV3-2 counts as a pseudogene. This CDR3 region has 15 residues.

V gene TRBV27 combines with J gene TRBJ1-6; no reliable D call. V was trimmed by 1 base and J by 0 bases, leaving 10 bases between them. Germline V gene lookup returns CDR1 MNHEY and CDR2 SMNVEV (reference sequence). The CDR3 consists of 17 residues. The CDR3 protein is CASSLFRRSSYNSPLHF. The CDR3 nucleotides are TGTGCCAGCAGTTTATTTCGCAGAAGCTCCTATAATTCACCCCTCCACTTT.

This chain connects TRBV6-1 to TRBJ1-2, with 7 bases that match TRBD1. V lost 0 bases, J lost 4 bases, and 5 bases stayed unmatched. Germline V gene data show CDR1 as MNHNS and CDR2 as SASEGT. This CDR3 has 15 residues. CDR3: CASSEAVGQVYGYTF. The CDR3 region has the DNA TGTGCCAGCAGTGAAGCGGTAGGACAGGTCTATGGCTACACCTTC.

The chain links TRBV6-2 or TRBV6-3 to TRBJ2-1; D is unclear. This CDR3 spans 17 amino acids. V was trimmed by 2 bases and J by 0 bases, leaving 14 bases between them. The germline CDR1 and CDR2 sequences are MNHEY and SVGEGT. CDR3 in amino acids: CASSYDLKGNSYNEQFF. In DNA, the CDR3 is TGTGCCAGCAGTTACGATCTCAAGGGCAACTCCTACAATGAGCAGTTCTTC.

This clonotype was observed at least ten times. The V gene is TRBV6-5, the J gene TRBJ1-6; 7 nucleotides agree with TRBD1. Losses at the gene ends were 0 bases for V and 6 bases for J; bases not matched to a gene: 5. Germline V gene sequence: CDR1 MNHEY, CDR2 SVGAGI. The length of the CDR3 is 16 residues. The CDR3 nucleotides read TGTGCCAGCAGTTACTCTAGGGACAGACTTAATTCACCCCTCCACTTT. This encodes CASSYSRDRLNSPLHF.

This clonotype has a handful of counts. The CDR3 region is CASSLDGSPADTQYF. The CDR3, as DNA: TGCGCCAGCAGCTTGGACGGGAGTCCCGCAGATACGCAGTATTTT. The chain recombines TRBV5-1 with TRBJ2-3; D possibly corresponds to TRBD2 (6 bases). Germline values: CDR1 SGHRS, CDR2 YFSETQ. V was trimmed by 0 bases and J by 4 bases, leaving 12 bases between them. The CDR3 loop spans 15 amino acids.

This clonotype came up a few times. The chain uses TRBV13 and TRBJ2-3; the match to TRBD2 covers 7 bases. CDR1 PRHDT and CDR2 FYEKMQ come from the germline V gene (reference sequence). V shed 5 bases and J 0 bases; nucleotides not matched to a gene: 11. The CDR3 is made up of 17 amino acids. CDR3 DNA sequence: TGTGCCAGCAGCGGGGCTAGCGGTTTTGCTAGCACAGATACGCAGTATTTT. It translates to CASSGASGFASTDTQYF.

This clonotype has just a few counts. The rearrangement uses TRBV30 and TRBJ2-5; 8 positions agree with TRBD2. J was trimmed by 7 bases and V by 5 bases; bases with no gene match: 9. The germline CDR1 and CDR2 sequences are GTSNPN and SVGIG (reference sequence). The CDR3 has 13 residues. In DNA form, the CDR3 reads TGTGCCTGGGCGCCCGGGGGGGGAGCGACCCAGTACTTC. Translated: CAWAPGGGATQYF.

A few counts support this clonotype. The V call is TRBV14, the J call TRBJ1-6; D is unclear. With 7 bases removed from V and 2 bases from J, the gap between germline ends came to 12 bases. From germline, CDR1 is SGHDN and CDR2 FVKESK. The CDR3 has 15 residues. Here the CDR3 DNA reads TGTGCCAGCACCCCCGGCGGAGCCTATAATTCACCCCTCCACTTT. Translation gives CASTPGGAYNSPLHF.

The chain employs TRBV6-6 and TRBJ2-5; D perhaps matches TRBD2 (5 bases). The germline CDR1 and CDR2 sequences are MNHNY and SVGAGI (reference sequence). V was clipped by 2 bases and J by 5 bases, with 12 bases between them. There are 14 residues in the CDR3. The CDR3 here is CASSYIEGAETQYF. The DNA for the CDR3 is TGTGCCAGCAGTTACATCGAGGGTGCGGAGACCCAGTACTTC.

This chain uses TRBV5-1 with TRBJ2-5; D remains unclear. V was cut by 4 bases and J by 5 bases, with 15 bases left in between. CDR1 and CDR2 from the germline V gene are SGHRS and YFSETQ. The CDR3 runs to 14 residues. This CDR3 reads CASSPSLYVETQYF. CDR3 nucleotide sequence: TGCGCCAGCAGCCCAAGTCTGTATGTTGAGACCCAGTACTTC.

The chain links TRBV5-1 to TRBJ2-5; D ambiguous. The CDR3 totals 13 residues. The germline gives CDR1 SGHRS, CDR2 YFSETQ. V shed 2 bases and J shed 3 bases, with 8 bases lying between them. DNA of the CDR3: TGCGCCAGCAGCTTTTGGGAAAAAGAGACCCAGTACTTC. Translating it yields CASSFWEKETQYF.